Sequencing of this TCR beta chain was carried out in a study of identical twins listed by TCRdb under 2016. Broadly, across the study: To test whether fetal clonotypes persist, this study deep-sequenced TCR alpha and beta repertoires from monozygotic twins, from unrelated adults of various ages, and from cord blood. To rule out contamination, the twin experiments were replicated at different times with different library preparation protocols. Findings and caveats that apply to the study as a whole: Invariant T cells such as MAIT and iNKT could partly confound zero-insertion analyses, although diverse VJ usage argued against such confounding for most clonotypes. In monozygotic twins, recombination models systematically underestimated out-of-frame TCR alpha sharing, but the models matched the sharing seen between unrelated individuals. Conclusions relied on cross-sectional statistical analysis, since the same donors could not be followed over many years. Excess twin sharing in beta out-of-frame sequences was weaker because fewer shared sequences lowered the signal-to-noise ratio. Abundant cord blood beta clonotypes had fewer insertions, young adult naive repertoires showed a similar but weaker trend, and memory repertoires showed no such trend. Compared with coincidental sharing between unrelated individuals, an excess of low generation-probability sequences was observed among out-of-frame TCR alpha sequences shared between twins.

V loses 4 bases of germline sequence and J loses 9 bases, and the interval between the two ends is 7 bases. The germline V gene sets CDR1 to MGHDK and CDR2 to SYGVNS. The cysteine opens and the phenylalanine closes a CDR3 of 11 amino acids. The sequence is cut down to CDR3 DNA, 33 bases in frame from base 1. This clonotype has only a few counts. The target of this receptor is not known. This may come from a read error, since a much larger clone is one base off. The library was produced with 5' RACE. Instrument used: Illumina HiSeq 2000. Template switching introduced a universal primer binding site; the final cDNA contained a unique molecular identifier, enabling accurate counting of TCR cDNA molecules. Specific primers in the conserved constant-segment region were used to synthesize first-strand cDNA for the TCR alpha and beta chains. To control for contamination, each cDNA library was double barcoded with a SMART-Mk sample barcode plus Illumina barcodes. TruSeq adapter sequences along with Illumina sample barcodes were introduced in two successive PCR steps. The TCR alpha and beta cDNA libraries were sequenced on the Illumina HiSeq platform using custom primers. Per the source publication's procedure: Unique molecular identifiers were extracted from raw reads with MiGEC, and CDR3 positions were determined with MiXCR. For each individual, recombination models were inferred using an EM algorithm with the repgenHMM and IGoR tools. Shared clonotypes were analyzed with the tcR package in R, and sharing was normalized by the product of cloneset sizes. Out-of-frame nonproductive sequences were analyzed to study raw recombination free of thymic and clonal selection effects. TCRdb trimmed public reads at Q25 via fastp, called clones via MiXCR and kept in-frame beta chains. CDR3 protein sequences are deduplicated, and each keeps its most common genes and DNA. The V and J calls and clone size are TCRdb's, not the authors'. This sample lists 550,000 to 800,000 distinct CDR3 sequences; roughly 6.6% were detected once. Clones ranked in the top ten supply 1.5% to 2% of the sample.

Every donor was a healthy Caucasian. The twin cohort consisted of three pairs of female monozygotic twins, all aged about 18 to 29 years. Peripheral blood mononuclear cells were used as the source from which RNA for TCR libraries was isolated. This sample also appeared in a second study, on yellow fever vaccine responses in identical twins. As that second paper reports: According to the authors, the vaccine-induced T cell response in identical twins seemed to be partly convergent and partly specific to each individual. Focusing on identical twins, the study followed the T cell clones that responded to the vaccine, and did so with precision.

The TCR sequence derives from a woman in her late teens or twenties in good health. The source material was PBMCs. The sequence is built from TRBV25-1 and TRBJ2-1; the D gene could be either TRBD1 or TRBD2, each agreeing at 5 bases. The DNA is TGTGCCAGCAGTGGGGGGAGTGAGCAGTTCTTC. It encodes CASSGGSEQFF.